This record looks at one TCR beta chain sequence and its context. These data belong to a study of blood T cell repertoires in COVID-19. Study context: Acute and convalescent COVID-19 samples came from the United States, Italy and Spain. Nucleic acid was either cDNA or gDNA, and it came from T cells, B-cell-depleted T cells, or PBMCs.

Authors' methods: From reference gene primer amplification, estimates of nucleated cell counts were derived. The assay was immunoSEQ multiplex PCR, and TCRdb's table has in-frame clones only and misses some. V and J calls and clone size are copied from that table; D and trimming were computed from the DNA. The sample lists hundreds of thousands of clones; 70% to 90% were seen once. The CDR3 runs to 18 residues. Sequenced sample: peripheral blood. The chain links TRBV21-1 to TRBJ2-1; the D call in the table, TRBD2, was not verified against the DNA. TRBV21-1 is tagged as a pseudogene. The TCR sequence derives from a woman between 35 and 50 years old who had recovered from COVID-19. The CDR3 is CASSNSPSGHHSYNEQFF. As DNA, the CDR3 is TGTGCCAGCAGCAACTCCCCCAGCGGTCACCACTCCTACAATGAGCAGTTCTTC.